Following are 4 T cell receptor beta chains from one sample sequenced in a study of cytomegalovirus exposure and HLA in healthy donors. Amplification used 60 Vbeta primers and 13 Jbeta primers. The data were produced by immunoSEQ multiplex PCR, yet TCRdb's version contains in-frame clones alone and is incomplete. Of about 150,000 clones listed, more than 75% are singletons. The sequenced sample was PBMCs. These receptors all come from a woman aged 35 to 49 in good health and CMV-seronegative.

This chain uses TRBV4-3 with TRBJ2-1, with TRBD2 matching over 9 bases. The CDR3 sequence is 16 residues long. Germline V CDR1 and CDR2: LGHNA, YSLEER. Losses at the gene ends were 0 bases for V and 4 bases for J; bases not matched to a gene: 4. CDR3 bases: TGCGCCAGCAGCCAAGAACCTAGCGGGGAATACAATGAGCAGTTCTTC. Encoded protein: CASSQEPSGEYNEQFF.

This clone was detected once. This chain uses TRBV7-2 with TRBJ2-5; 7 nucleotides match TRBD1. The V segment lost 4 bases and the J segment 5 bases; nucleotides outside the gene matches: 13. This CDR3 is 16 amino acids long. Germline values: CDR1 SGHTA, CDR2 FQGNSA. The CDR3 loop is CASSSLQQGIRETQYF. The CDR3 nucleotides read TGTGCCAGCAGCTCACTACAACAGGGGATCAGGGAGACCCAGTACTTC.

This clone has only a few counts. The rearrangement uses TRBV18 and TRBJ2-5, with D hard to call. Trimming took 6 bases from V and 0 from J, leaving 8 bases between them. This CDR3 region has 13 residues. The germline CDR1 and CDR2 sequences are KGHSH and LQKENI. CDR3 DNA sequence: TGTGCCAGCTCCCTCAGGTACCAAGAGACCCAGTACTTC. Encoded protein: CASSLRYQETQYF. Complete variable domain (other parts from reference TRBV18 and TRBJ2-5): NAGVMQNPRHLVRRRGQEARLRCSPMKGHSHVYWYRQLPEEGLKFMVYLQKENIIDESGMPKERFSAEFPKEGPSILRIQQVVRGDSAAYFCASSLRYQETQYFGPGTRLLVL.

CDR3 region: CASSQEVAGGTEAFF. The CDR3, as DNA: TGTGCCAGCAGCCAAGAGGTAGCAGGAGGGACTGAAGCTTTCTTT. The genes are TRBV4-2 and TRBJ1-1; D is ambiguous. The CDR3 loop spans 15 amino acids. V was trimmed by 0 bases and J by 5 bases, leaving 13 bases between them. Germline-derived CDR1 and CDR2 are LGHNA and YNFKEQ.